What follows describes a single T cell receptor (beta chain). Its specificity is unknown. This record comes from a study of CXCR3-negative and CXCR3-positive naive CD8 T cells. Study observations and caveats: In CXCR3-positive naive cells, the TRB CDR3s were more hydrophobic than in CXCR3-negative naive cells.

The CDR3 has 12 residues. The germline V gene encodes CDR1 SQVTM and CDR2 ANQGSEA. The authors prepared UMI-labeled TRB cDNA libraries by 5' RACE. TCRdb reprocessed the 5' RACE reads and stores each CDR3 protein as one record, lacking DNA. The sample has about 150,000 distinct CDR3 sequences, and its top ten clones hold 0.45% to 0.6%. The genes are TRBV29-1 and TRBJ2-7; without DNA, the TCRdb call of TRBD1 cannot be checked. The receptor comes from a human donor in good health. Some clones in this sample may be carry-over from other donors' samples. Sequencing input: naive CXCR3+ CD8+ T cells from blood. Indicated subset: CD45RO-CCR7+CD27+CD95- naive CD8+ T cells expressing CXCR3 (TNR3+). The CDR3 region is CSATDSIYEQYF.